This TCR beta chain was identified in a study of regulatory T cells in long-lasting Graves disease. Study outcomes and limitations: Between persistent patients, roughly 2,600 public clonotypes were shared, exceeding the roughly 920 shared between new patients.

This sample's time point: newly diagnosed GD, antithyroid drugs for less than 3 months. PBMC-extracted RNA yielded the TCR library. The TCR beta library used iRepertoire HTBI primers with Arm-PCR amplification of CDR3. Authors' data handling: Spanning all samples, the identified segments comprised roughly 66 TRBV and around 15 TRBJ. TCRdb passed the multiplex PCR reads through MiXCR, listing each CDR3 protein once. TCRdb, not the original authors, processed these V and J calls. The sample contains roughly 610,000 distinct CDR3 sequences, roughly 16% of which appear only once. Regarding this clonotype: No antigen is known for it.

V lost 0 bases to trimming and J lost 1 base; unmatched junction nucleotides: 7. CDR1 is SGDLS, CDR2 YYNGEE, per germline. This CDR3 is built from 17 residues. This sample was shared with a second study, whose subject was T cells in Graves' hyperthyroidism and ophthalmopathy. That report adds: Clonotypes that were expanded in thyroid above 0.001 mostly appeared in blood too.

The input for sequencing was peripheral blood mononuclear cells (PBMCs), taken at new diagnosis, from a patient treated with antithyroid drugs. The V and J genes are TRBV9 and TRBJ2-3; 8 bases align to TRBD2. This receptor was identified in a woman aged 25-40 years with Graves disease. This CDR3 reads CASSVETSGLRTDTQYF. CDR3 in DNA: TGTGCCAGCAGCGTAGAAACTAGCGGCCTTCGCACAGATACGCAGTATTTT.